Presented here are 12 T cell receptor beta chains from one specimen sequenced in a study of T cell responses to AZD1222 COVID-19 vaccine. Assay used: immunoSEQ multiplex PCR; TCRdb lists only in-frame clones, some missing. The sample includes about 45,000 clones, 70% to 90% of them seen just once. The specimen was peripheral blood, collected 28 days after the second AZD1222 dose. Receptor source: an adult who received the AZD1222 COVID-19 vaccine.

V gene TRBV3-1 (or the pseudogene TRBV3-2) combines with J gene TRBJ2-3; D assignment may be TRBD1 or TRBD2 (5 bases each). The length of the CDR3 is 13 residues. The germline V gene encodes CDR1 LGHDT and CDR2 YNNKEL (reference sequence). Trimming removed 6 bases from V and 2 bases from J, with 9 bases in between. CDR3 amino acids: CASRGPNTDTQYF. The CDR3 nucleotides are TGTGCCAGCAGGGGACCTAACACAGATACGCAGTATTTT.

This chain links TRBV19 with TRBJ2-6; D assignment may be TRBD1 or TRBD2 (6 bases each). The CDR3 is 19 residues long. The V end lost 6 bases, the J end lost 0 bases, and 21 bases lay between the germline ends. Germline values: CDR1 LNHDA, CDR2 SQIVND (reference sequence). The CDR3 is CASSALEGRGGSGANVLTF. DNA of the CDR3: TGTGCCAGTAGCGCCCTCGAAGGCAGGGGAGGCTCTGGGGCCAACGTCCTGACTTTC.

The chain employs TRBV28 and TRBJ2-3; a weak D match, TRBD2 (6 bases). V lost 2 bases, J lost 0 bases, and 12 bases lay in between. The CDR3 has 16 amino acids. Germline V gives CDR1 MDHEN, CDR2 SYDVKM. CDR3 sequence: CASSLESGRSTDTQYF. DNA of the CDR3: TGTGCCAGCAGTTTAGAGAGCGGGCGTAGCACAGATACGCAGTATTTT.

In nucleotides, the CDR3 is TGTGCCAGCAGTCCCGGACAGGGGTTTACCTACGAGCAGTACTTC. It encodes CASSPGQGFTYEQYF. V gene TRBV6-2 or TRBV6-3 combines with J gene TRBJ2-7; 9 positions match TRBD1. V shed 5 bases, J shed 2 bases, and the junction held 7 bases outside the gene matches. The CDR3 sequence is 15 residues long. The V gene's germline CDR1 is MNHEY and CDR2 SVGEGT.

The chain couples TRBV28 to TRBJ2-1, with 16 bases lining up with TRBD2. The V gene's germline CDR1 is MDHEN and CDR2 SYDVKM. This CDR3 spans 19 amino acids. V was pared by 6 bases and J by 0 bases, with 8 bases of the junction left unmatched. The chain's CDR3 is CASRPEGLAGGDSYNEQFF. The CDR3 nucleotides read TGTGCCAGCAGACCTGAGGGACTAGCGGGAGGGGACTCCTACAATGAGCAGTTCTTC.

The chain carries TRBV15 and TRBJ1-3; D unclear. The CDR3 totals 17 residues. V gave up 0 bases and J gave up 0 bases, with 12 bases separating them. From germline, CDR1 is LNHNV and CDR2 YYDKDF (reference sequence). CDR3 region: CATSRDVGRNSGNTIYF. In DNA, the CDR3 is TGTGCCACCAGCAGAGATGTCGGCCGAAACTCTGGAAACACCATATATTTT.

The chain has TRBV27 and TRBJ1-1; no clear D gene. The CDR3 has 14 amino acids. Per germline, CDR1 MNHEY and CDR2 SMNVEV (reference sequence). Trimming took off 6 bases at V and 6 bases at J, with 17 bases between the two ends. CDR3 bases: TGTGCCAGCAGATATGGTGCGGGATTCTCTGAAGCTTTCTTT. It encodes CASRYGAGFSEAFF.

The chain carries TRBV29-1 and TRBJ1-1; 8 nucleotides align to TRBD1. The J segment lost 1 base and the V segment lost 6 bases, leaving 4 bases of the junction unmatched. Germline V gene sequence: CDR1 SQVTM, CDR2 ANQGSEA. The CDR3 consists of 13 residues. The CDR3 sequence is CSVLGQANTEAFF. The CDR3 nucleotides read TGCAGCGTCCTGGGACAGGCGAACACTGAAGCTTTCTTT. Filled out from reference TRBV29-1 and TRBJ1-1, the complete variable domain reads SAVISQKPSRDICQRGTSLTIQCQVDSQVTMMFWYRQQPGQSLTLIATANQGSEATYESGFVIDKFPISRPNLTFSTLTVSNMSPEDSSIYLCSVLGQANTEAFFGQGTRLTVV.

The V and J genes are TRBV7-2 and TRBJ2-2; no definite D call. The V end lost 1 base, the J end lost 6 bases, and 3 bases lay between the germline ends. The CDR3 is 12 residues long. Germline CDR1 and CDR2: SGHTA and FQGNSA. The DNA for the CDR3 is TGTGCCAGCAGCTTAGAGGCCGGGGAGCTGTTTTTT. Its protein is CASSLEAGELFF. Using reference TRBV7-2 and TRBJ2-2 for the parts outside the CDR3, the full variable domain is GAGVSQSPSNKVTEKGKDVELRCDPISGHTALYWYRQSLGQGLEFLIYFQGNSAPDKSGLPSDRFSAERTGGSVSTLTIQRTQQEDSAVYLCASSLEAGELFFGEGSRLTVL.

The rearrangement uses TRBV15 and TRBJ1-5; no definite D call. Trimming took off 0 bases at V and 4 bases at J, with 4 bases between the two ends. CDR3 length equals 13 residues. Germline CDR1 reads LNHNV; CDR2 reads YYDKDF (reference sequence). The CDR3 loop is CATSRDGNQPQHF. The CDR3 DNA sequence: TGTGCCACCAGCAGAGACGGGAATCAGCCCCAGCATTTT.

This chain uses TRBV10-1 with TRBJ2-7; tentatively, D is TRBD2 (6 bases). The CDR3 runs to 14 residues. Trimming took 3 bases from V and 4 from J, leaving 13 bases between them. Germline CDR1 reads WNHNN; CDR2 reads SYGVQD (reference sequence). Here the CDR3 reads CASSDYGSLYEQYF. The CDR3 nucleotides read TGCGCCAGCAGTGATTACGGGAGTCTGTACGAGCAGTACTTC.

This clone was observed a handful of times. The rearrangement joins TRBV3-1 (or the pseudogene TRBV3-2) to TRBJ2-7, with 7 bases identical to TRBD1. The germline CDR1 and CDR2 sequences are LGHDT and YNNKEL (reference sequence). This CDR3 spans 13 amino acids. Trimming at V came to 4 bases and at J to 4 bases, leaving 4 bases not matched to a gene. CDR3 sequence: CASSRKQGYEQYF. CDR3 DNA sequence: TGTGCCAGCAGCCGCAAACAGGGGTACGAGCAGTACTTC.